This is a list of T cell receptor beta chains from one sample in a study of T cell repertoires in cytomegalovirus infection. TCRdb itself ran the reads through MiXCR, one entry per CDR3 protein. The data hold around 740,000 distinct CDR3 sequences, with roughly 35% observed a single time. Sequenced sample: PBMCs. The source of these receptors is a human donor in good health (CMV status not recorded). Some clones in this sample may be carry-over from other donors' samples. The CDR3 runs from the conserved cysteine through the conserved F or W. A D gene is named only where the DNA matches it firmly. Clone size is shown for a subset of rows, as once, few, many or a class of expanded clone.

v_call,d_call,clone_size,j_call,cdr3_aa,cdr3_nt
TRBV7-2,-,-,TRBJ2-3,CASSLGVSEQYF,TGTGCCAGCAGCTTAGGGGTTAGCGAGCAGTATTTT
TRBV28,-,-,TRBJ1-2,CASSEGGIGYGYTF,TGTGCCAGCAGCGAAGGGGGAATTGGCTATGGCTACACCTTC
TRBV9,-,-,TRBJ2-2,CASTKTVLGTGELFF,TGTGCCAGCACCAAGACGGTATTGGGCACCGGGGAGCTGTTTTTT
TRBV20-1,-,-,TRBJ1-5,CSARDGGRGMGNQPQHF,TGCAGTGCTAGAGATGGGGGACGCGGGATGGGCAATCAGCCCCAGCATTTT
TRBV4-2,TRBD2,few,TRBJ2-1,CASSGLAGLNEQFF,TGTGCCAGCAGCGGACTAGCGGGACTGAATGAGCAGTTCTTC
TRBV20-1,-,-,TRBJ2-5,CSAREPIGETQYF,TGCAGTGCTAGAGAGCCTATAGGAGAGACCCAGTACTTC
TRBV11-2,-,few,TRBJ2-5,CASSLGQLWQAEETQYF,TGTGCCAGCAGCTTAGGCCAATTGTGGCAGGCTGAAGAGACCCAGTACTTC
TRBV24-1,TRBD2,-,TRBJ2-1,CATSEGAGGRSYNEQFF,TGTGCCACCAGTGAAGGGGCGGGAGGGCGCTCCTACAATGAGCAGTTCTTC
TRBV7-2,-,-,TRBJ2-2,CASSLKTRGTDTGLLFF,TGTGCCAGCAGCTTAAAAACCCGCGGGACCGACACCGGGTTGCTGTTTTTT
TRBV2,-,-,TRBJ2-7,CASRDQGVYEQYF,TGTGCCAGCAGGGACCAGGGTGTCTACGAGCAGTACTTC
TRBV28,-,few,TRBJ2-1,CASSSPTGGRTEQFF,TGTGCCAGCAGTTCGCCGACGGGGGGCCGGACTGAGCAGTTCTTC
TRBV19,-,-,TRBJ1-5,CASTTRDNQPQHF,TGTGCCAGTACCACTAGGGACAATCAGCCCCAGCATTTT
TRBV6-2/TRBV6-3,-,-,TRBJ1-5,CASSYDGGNQPQHF,TGTGCCAGCAGTTACGACGGCGGGAATCAGCCCCAGCATTTT
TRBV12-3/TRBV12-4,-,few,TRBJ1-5,CASTYRVGQPQHF,TGTGCCAGCACCTACAGGGTAGGACAGCCCCAGCATTTT
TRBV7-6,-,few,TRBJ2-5,CASSPSEETQYF,TGTGCCAGCAGCCCTAGTGAAGAGACCCAGTACTTC
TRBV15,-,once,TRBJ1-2,CATSREGERIYGYTF,TGTGCCACCAGCAGAGAGGGGGAAAGAATCTATGGCTACACCTTC
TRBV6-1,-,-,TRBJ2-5,CASSAGTRQETQYF,TGTGCCAGCAGTGCCGGGACACGGCAAGAGACCCAGTACTTC
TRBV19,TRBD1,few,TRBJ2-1,CASSILRDSPYNEQFF,TGTGCCAGTAGTATACTAAGGGACAGCCCCTACAATGAGCAGTTCTTC
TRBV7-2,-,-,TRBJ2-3,CASSLGSAVPVDTQYF,TGTGCCAGCAGCTTAGGGTCCGCGGTGCCGGTGGATACGCAGTATTTT
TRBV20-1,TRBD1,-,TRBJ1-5,CSASPPTDRDSQHF,TGCAGTGCTAGCCCACCAACCGACAGGGATTCCCAGCATTTT
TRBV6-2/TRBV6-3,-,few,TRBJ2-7,CASSPRGDGAYEQYF,TGTGCCAGCAGTCCCAGGGGTGACGGGGCCTACGAGCAGTACTTC
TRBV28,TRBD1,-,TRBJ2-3,CASSFRGSADTQYF,TGTGCCAGCAGTTTCAGGGGGAGCGCAGATACGCAGTATTTT
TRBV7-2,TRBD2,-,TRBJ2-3,CASSLQGTSGMDTQYF,TGTGCCAGCAGCTTACAAGGGACTAGCGGGATGGATACGCAGTATTTT
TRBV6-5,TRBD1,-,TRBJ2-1,CASGSSQGAWEQFF,TGTGCCAGCGGGTCCTCTCAGGGGGCTTGGGAGCAGTTCTTC
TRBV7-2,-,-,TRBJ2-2,CASSLTSWTGELFF,TGTGCCAGCAGCTTAACTAGCTGGACCGGGGAGCTGTTTTTT
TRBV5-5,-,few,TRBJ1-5,CASSLGVQGGQPQHF,TGTGCCAGCAGCTTGGGGGTACAGGGAGGGCAGCCCCAGCATTTT
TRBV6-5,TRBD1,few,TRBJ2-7,CASSYSYRGLGEQYF,TGTGCCAGCAGTTACTCGTACAGGGGGCTTGGTGAGCAGTACTTC
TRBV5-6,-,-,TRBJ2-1,CASSALGRKQFF,TGTGCCAGCAGCGCCCTGGGGCGGAAGCAGTTCTTC
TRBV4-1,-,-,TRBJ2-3,CASSQFVRGADTQYF,TGCGCCAGCAGCCAATTTGTACGGGGCGCAGATACGCAGTATTTT
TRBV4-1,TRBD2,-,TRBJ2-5,CASSQDQLAGPKETQYF,TGCGCCAGCAGCCAAGATCAACTAGCGGGGCCAAAAGAGACCCAGTACTTC
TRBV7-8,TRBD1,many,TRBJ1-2,CASSLQGGVYGYTF,TGTGCCAGCAGCTTACAGGGGGGGGTCTATGGCTACACCTTC
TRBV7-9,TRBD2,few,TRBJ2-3,CASSSDPGLAAKTQYF,TGTGCCAGCAGCTCCGATCCGGGACTAGCGGCAAAAACGCAGTATTTT
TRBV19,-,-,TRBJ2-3,CASSIVLTDTQYF,TGTGCCAGTAGTATCGTCCTCACAGATACGCAGTATTTT
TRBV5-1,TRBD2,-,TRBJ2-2,CASAGGNTGELFF,TGCGCCAGCGCGGGAGGGAACACCGGGGAGCTGTTTTTT
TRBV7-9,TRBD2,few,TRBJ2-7,CASSASGGSYEQYF,TGTGCCAGCAGCGCCAGCGGGGGCAGTTACGAGCAGTACTTC